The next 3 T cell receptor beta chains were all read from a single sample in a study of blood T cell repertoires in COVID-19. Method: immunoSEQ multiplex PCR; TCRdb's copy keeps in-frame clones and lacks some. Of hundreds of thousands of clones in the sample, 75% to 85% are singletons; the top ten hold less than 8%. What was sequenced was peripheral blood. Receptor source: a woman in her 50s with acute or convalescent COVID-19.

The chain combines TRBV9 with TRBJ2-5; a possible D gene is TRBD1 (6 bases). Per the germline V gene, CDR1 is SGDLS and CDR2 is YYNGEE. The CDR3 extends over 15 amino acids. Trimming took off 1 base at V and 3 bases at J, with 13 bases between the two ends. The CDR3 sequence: CASSVSLTGEETQYF. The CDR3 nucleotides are TGTGCCAGCAGCGTATCTTTGACAGGAGAAGAGACCCAGTACTTC. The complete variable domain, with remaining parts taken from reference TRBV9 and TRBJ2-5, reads DSGVTQTPKHLITATGQRVTLRCSPRSGDLSVYWYQQSLDQGLQFLIQYYNGEERAKGNILERFSAQQFPDLHSELNLSSLELGDSALYFCASSVSLTGEETQYFGPGTRLLVL.

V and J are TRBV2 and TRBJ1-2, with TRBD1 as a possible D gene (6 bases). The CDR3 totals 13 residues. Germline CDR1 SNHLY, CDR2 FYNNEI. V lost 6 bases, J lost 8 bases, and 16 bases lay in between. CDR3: CASSQQGLDGYTF. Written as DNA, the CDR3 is TGTGCCAGCAGCCAACAGGGTTTAGACGGCTACACCTTC.

In nucleotides, the CDR3 is TGCGCCAGCAGCCAAGGGACTTACTCCTACGAGCAGTACTTC. Encoded protein: CASSQGTYSYEQYF. The chain employs TRBV4-1 and TRBJ2-7; weak D call: TRBD2 (5 bases). The CDR3 loop spans 14 amino acids. The V end lost 1 base, the J end lost 0 bases, and 7 bases lay between the germline ends. The germline V gene encodes CDR1 MGHRA and CDR2 YSYEKL.